This T cell receptor beta chain was observed in a study of OX40 agonist ivuxolimab in advanced cancers. The overall study: Prior anti-PD-1, anti-PD-L1 or anti-CTLA-4 therapy was allowed; roughly 40% had some.

This CDR3 contains 14 residues. Trimming pared 2 bases from V and 3 bases from J, leaving 11 bases between. The V gene's germline CDR1 is MNHNS and CDR2 SASEGT. Study-level points and caveats: In the 0.1 to 3.0 mg/kg range, CD4+ and CD8+ blood T cells had expanded clonally by week 6. Several nonresponders also turned out to have low normalized T-cell clonal expansion.

Remarks on this clone: The antigen is undetermined.

Profiling relied on immunoSEQ multiplex PCR, and the TCRdb table lists in-frame clones only, not all of them. The data hold around 95,000 clones, with around 89% observed a single time. The sequencing used CD4+ or CD8+ T cells sorted from blood, collected in a trial of the OX40 agonist ivuxolimab. The J gene is TRBJ2-7, the V gene TRBV6-1; no clear D. This TCR was recovered from an adult with an advanced solid tumor such as melanoma, head and neck, liver or kidney cancer. The CDR3 nucleotides read TGTGCCAGCAGTGAATTTGGTAGTCGCTACGAGCAGTACTTC. Amino acids: CASSEFGSRYEQYF.